This TCR beta chain was sequenced during a study of post-analysis software for immune sequencing data. Overall study: Patients had relapsing-remitting, secondary progressive or progressive-relapsing multiple sclerosis; some lacked subtype. Whole-study findings and limits: Multiple sclerosis was associated with a significant reduction in normalized Chao1 diversity relative to controls. By F measure, samples from a shared preparation batch strongly co-clustered. Among about 5 TRBV segments more frequent in patients than controls were TRBV5-6, TRBV5-1 and TRBV20-1.

Prepared TCR beta cDNA libraries contained unique molecular identifiers. When roughly 0.85 to 11 million T cells were used, they gave hundreds of thousands of cDNA molecules. TCRdb used MiXCR to reprocess the PCR reads, holding one entry per CDR3 protein. The sample shows about 190,000 distinct CDR3 sequences, approximately 30% of them seen only once. The CDR3 has 16 residues. Trimming removed 1 base from V and 0 bases from J; junction bases left unmatched: 4. The germline gives CDR1 DFQATT, CDR2 SNEGSKA (reference sequence). The sample holds many counts of this clonotype. Antigen unknown. The sample was blood. The receptor's source is a girl under 18 with multiple sclerosis. The V call is TRBV20-1, the J call TRBJ2-1; 9 bases line up with TRBD2. The CDR3 region is CSARGGSGSSYNEQFF. The CDR3 DNA reads as TGCAGTGCTAGAGGGGGTAGCGGGAGCTCCTACAATGAGCAGTTCTTC.